The source of this T cell receptor (beta chain) is a study of lymphopenia after photon versus proton radiotherapy. Whole-study results and caveats: After lymphocyte nadir, photon-treated repertoires showed oligoclonal expansion, especially CD8+ Temra. In patients who died, overall survival fell as post-nadir TCR diversity dropped more. Relative stability marked proton patients; photon patients lost diversity and naive cells. Only patients who died were analyzed for survival; proton advantage is unproven.

Points on this clone: Its antigen is not known.

Clones were sequenced by immunoSEQ multiplex PCR, and TCRdb holds only the in-frame ones, with some missing. The table lists tens of thousands of clones, roughly 90% of them singletons. The sequence derives from a woman between 70 and 85 years old with pancreatic cancer. Sample: peripheral blood, taken from a patient treated with photon-based radiotherapy.

This chain's CDR3 is CSVEDPPGGDTQYF. In DNA, the CDR3 is TGCAGCGTTGAAGATCCCCCCGGGGGCGATACGCAGTATTTT. This chain joins TRBV29-1 and TRBJ2-3, with D possibly being TRBD1 or TRBD2 (6 bases each). V lost 0 bases and J lost 6, with 13 bases in between. The CDR3 loop spans 14 amino acids. From germline, CDR1 is SQVTM and CDR2 ANQGSEA.